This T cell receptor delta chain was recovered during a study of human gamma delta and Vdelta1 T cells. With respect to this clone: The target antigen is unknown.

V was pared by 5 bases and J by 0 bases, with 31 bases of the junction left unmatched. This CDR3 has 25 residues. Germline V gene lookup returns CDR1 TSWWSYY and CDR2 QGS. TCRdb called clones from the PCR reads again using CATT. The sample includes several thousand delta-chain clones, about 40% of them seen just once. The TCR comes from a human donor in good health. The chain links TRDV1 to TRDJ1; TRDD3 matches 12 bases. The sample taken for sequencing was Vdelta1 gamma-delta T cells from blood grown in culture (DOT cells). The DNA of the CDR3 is TGTGCTCTTGGGCCCCGATACCTCAGGCCACACACCGTAATCCCTGGGGGATACGACACCGATAAACTCATCTTT. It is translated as CALGPRYLRPHTVIPGGYDTDKLIF.